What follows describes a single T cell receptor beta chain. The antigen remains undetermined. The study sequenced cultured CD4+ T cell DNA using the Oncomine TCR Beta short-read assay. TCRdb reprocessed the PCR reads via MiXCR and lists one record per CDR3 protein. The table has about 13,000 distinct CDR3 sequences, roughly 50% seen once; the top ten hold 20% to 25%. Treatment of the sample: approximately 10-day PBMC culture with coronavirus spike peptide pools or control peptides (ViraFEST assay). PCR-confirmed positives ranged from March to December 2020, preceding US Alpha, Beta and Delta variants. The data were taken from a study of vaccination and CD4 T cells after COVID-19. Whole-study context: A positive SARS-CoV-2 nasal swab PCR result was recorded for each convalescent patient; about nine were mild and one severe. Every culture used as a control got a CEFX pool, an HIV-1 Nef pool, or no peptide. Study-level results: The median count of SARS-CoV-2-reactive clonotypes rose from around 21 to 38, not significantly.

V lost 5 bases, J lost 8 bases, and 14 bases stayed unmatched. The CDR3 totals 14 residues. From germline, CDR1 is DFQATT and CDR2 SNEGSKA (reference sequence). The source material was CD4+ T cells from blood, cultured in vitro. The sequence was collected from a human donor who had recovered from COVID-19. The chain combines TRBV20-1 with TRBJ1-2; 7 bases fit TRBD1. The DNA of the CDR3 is TGCAGTGCTCGACCCAACAGGGGAGTAGAGGGCTACACCTTC. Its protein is CSARPNRGVEGYTF.